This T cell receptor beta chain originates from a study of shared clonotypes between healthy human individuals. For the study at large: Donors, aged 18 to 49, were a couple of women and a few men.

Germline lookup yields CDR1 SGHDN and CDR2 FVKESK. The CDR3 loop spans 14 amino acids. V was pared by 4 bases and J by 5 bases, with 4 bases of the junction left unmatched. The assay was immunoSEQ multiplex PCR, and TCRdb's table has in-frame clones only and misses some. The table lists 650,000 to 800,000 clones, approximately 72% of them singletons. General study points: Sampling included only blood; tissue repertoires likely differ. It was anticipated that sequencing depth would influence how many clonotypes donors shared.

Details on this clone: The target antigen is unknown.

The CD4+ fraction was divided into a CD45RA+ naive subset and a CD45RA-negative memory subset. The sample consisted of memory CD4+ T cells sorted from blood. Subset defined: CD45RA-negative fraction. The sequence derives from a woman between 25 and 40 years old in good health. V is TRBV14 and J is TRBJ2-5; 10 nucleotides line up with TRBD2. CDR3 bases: TGTGCCAGCAGCCCGGGACTAGCGTACGAGACCCAGTACTTC. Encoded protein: CASSPGLAYETQYF. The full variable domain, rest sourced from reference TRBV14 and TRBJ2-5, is EAGVTQFPSHSVIEKGQTVTLRCDPISGHDNLYWYRRVMGKEIKFLLHFVKESKQDESGMPNNRFLAERTGGTYSTLKVQPAELEDSGVYFCASSPGLAYETQYFGPGTRLLVL.